The source of this TCR beta chain is a study of Graves' ophthalmopathy and Graves' hyperthyroidism. Findings and caveats of the study: In blood appeared most of the expanded thyroid clonotypes whose frequency exceeded 0.001.

Ophthalmopathy donors showed moderate-to-severe activity, CAS ≥3, NOSPECS ≥4 and a duration under 3 months. Excluded: other autoimmune disease, uncontrolled infection, pregnancy or lactation. Beta-chain TCR CDR3 regions were amplified from RNA transcripts. The first-round RT-PCR employed HTBI primers together with the Qiagen OneStep RT-PCR kit. A multiplex PCR was then performed as the second round. TCRdb used MiXCR to reprocess the multiplex PCR reads, holding one entry per CDR3 protein. This sample yields hundreds of thousands of distinct CDR3 sequences, of which 45% are seen a single time; around 43% belongs to the top ten. This clonotype was counted between two and nine times. The antigen is not known. This CDR3 is built from 12 residues. Germline V lookup: CDR1 SNHLY, CDR2 FYNNEI. Trimming stripped 7 bases from V and 1 base from J, with 7 bases between.

The chain recombines TRBV2 with TRBJ1-1; D is undetermined. This TCR derives from an adult man with Graves' ophthalmopathy. Sequenced sample: peripheral blood. The CDR3 loop reads CASKRTNTEAFF. CDR3 bases: TGTGCCAGCAAAAGGACGAACACTGAAGCTTTCTTT. The variable domain in full, completed from reference TRBV2 and TRBJ1-1, reads EPEVTQTPSHQVTQMGQEVILRCVPISNHLYFYWYRQILGQKVEFLVSFYNNEISEKSEIFDDQFSVERPDGSNFTLKIRSTKLEDSAMYFCASKRTNTEAFFGQGTRLTVV.